Shown below are 5 T cell receptor beta chains from a single sample sequenced in a study of T cell repertoires in cytomegalovirus infection. These receptors are not linked to any known antigen. Using its own MiXCR run on the reads, TCRdb lists one record per CDR3 protein. There are around 750,000 distinct CDR3 sequences in the sample; roughly 33% occur only once, and under 15% lies in the top ten. This specimen consisted of cultured CD8+ T cells from PBMCs, obtained from culture after CMV antigen stimulation. These receptors all come from a human donor in good health (CMV status not recorded). Some clones in this sample may be carry-over from other donors' samples.

The gene calls are TRBV7-6 and TRBJ1-5; D unclear. Germline CDR1 reads SGHVS; CDR2 reads FNYEAQ. The CDR3 sequence is 13 residues long. V was shortened by 2 bases and J by 3 bases, with 5 bases between the two germline ends. CDR3: CASSLRINQPQHF. Here the CDR3 DNA reads TGTGCCAGCAGCTTACGAATCAATCAGCCCCAGCATTTT.

The rearrangement links TRBV6-6 to TRBJ1-4, with D hard to call. The germline V gene has CDR1 MNHNY and CDR2 SVGAGI (reference sequence). The CDR3 consists of 16 residues. Trimming removed 0 bases at V and 4 bases at J, with 12 bases between. The CDR3 sequence: CASSYSAGGYNEKLFF. CDR3 DNA: TGTGCCAGCAGTTACTCAGCAGGAGGGTATAATGAAAAACTGTTTTTT.

The rearrangement links TRBV7-3 to TRBJ1-1; a possible D gene is TRBD1 (6 bases). V dropped 5 bases and J dropped 0 bases, with 16 bases sitting between them. The CDR3 is 16 amino acids. The germline gives CDR1 SGHTA, CDR2 FQGTGA. CDR3: CASSPTMTGMNTEAFF. In nucleotides, the CDR3 is TGTGCCAGCAGCCCAACTATGACAGGAATGAACACTGAAGCTTTCTTT.

The V call is TRBV6-5, the J call TRBJ2-1, with TRBD2 as a possible D gene (6 bases). CDR3 length equals 15 residues. With 6 bases removed from V and 0 bases from J, the gap between germline ends came to 12 bases. Germline loops: CDR1 MNHEY, CDR2 SVGAGI. Written as DNA, the CDR3 is TGTGCCAGCAGCACGAGCGGGTACTCCTACAATGAGCAGTTCTTC. It codes for CASSTSGYSYNEQFF.

In DNA, the CDR3 is TGCGCCAGCAGCCAAGAATCTGCAGATACGCAGTATTTT. This gives the protein CASSQESADTQYF. The chain employs TRBV4-1 and TRBJ2-3; D ambiguous. The V gene's germline CDR1 is MGHRA and CDR2 YSYEKL. V dropped 0 bases and J dropped 4 bases, with 5 bases sitting between them. This CDR3 has 13 amino acids.